What follows is one T cell receptor beta chain and its context. The target antigen is unknown. The data were taken from a study of cytomegalovirus exposure and HLA in healthy donors. About the study: Of all 400 or so donors who were genotyped, roughly 81% belonged to the Caucasian-associated ancestry cluster. Study-wide findings and caveats: The classifier was said to identify cytomegalovirus status with high specificity and sensitivity. Overall, roughly 150 TCR beta chains were annotated as cytomegalovirus-associated.

The ends lost 4 bases at V and 6 bases at J; junction bases unmatched: 7. Germline values: CDR1 SQVTM, CDR2 ANQGSEA. CDR3 length: 14 amino acids. The study ran its PCR with 60 Vbeta and 13 Jbeta primers. Some clones are missing from TCRdb's copy, which holds only in-frame ones; the method was immunoSEQ multiplex PCR. The table includes about 82,000 clones, roughly 80% detected once. The chain links TRBV29-1 to TRBJ2-2; 8 bases are shared with TRBD1. Material for sequencing was PBMCs. The receptor was derived from a woman in her forties or fifties in good health and CMV-seropositive. The CDR3: CSVVGQGAPGELFF. The DNA for the CDR3 is TGCAGCGTTGTGGGCCAGGGGGCCCCCGGGGAGCTGTTTTTT.